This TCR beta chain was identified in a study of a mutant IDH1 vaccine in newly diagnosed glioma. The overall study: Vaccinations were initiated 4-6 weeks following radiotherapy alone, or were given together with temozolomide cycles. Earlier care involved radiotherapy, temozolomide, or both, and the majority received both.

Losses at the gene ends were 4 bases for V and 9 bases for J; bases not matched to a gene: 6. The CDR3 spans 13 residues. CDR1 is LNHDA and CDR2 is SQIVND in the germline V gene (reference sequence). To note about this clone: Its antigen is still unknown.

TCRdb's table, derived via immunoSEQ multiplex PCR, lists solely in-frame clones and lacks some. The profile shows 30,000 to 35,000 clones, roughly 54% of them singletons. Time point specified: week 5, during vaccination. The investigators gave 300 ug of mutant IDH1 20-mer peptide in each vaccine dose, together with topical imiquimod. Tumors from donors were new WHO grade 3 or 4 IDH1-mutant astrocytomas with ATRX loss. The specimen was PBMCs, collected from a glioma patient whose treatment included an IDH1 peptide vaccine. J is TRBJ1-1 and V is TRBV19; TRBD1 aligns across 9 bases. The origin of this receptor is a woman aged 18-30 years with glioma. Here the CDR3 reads CASSKDRGLQAFF. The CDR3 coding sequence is TGTGCCAGTAGTAAAGACAGGGGGTTACAAGCTTTCTTT.